The next 28 T cell receptor beta chains were all read from a single sample in a study of blood T cell repertoires in COVID-19. Produced via immunoSEQ multiplex PCR; TCRdb's table is partial and in-frame only. The sample carries 250,000 to 400,000 clones, around 90% recorded once. Sequencing input: PBMCs or T cells enriched from blood (not recorded which). Receptor source: a man aged 55-75 years who had recovered from COVID-19.

The V call is TRBV15, the J call TRBJ1-4; 7 bases map to TRBD1. Germline-derived CDR1 and CDR2 are LNHNV and YYDKDF (reference sequence). The V gene end was trimmed by 3 bases and the J gene end by 0 bases; junction bases not matched to a gene: 16. The CDR3 has 20 amino acids. In DNA, the CDR3 is TGTGCCACCAGCAGCCACCTCAACAGGGGATCCCCTCCAACTAATGAAAAACTGTTTTTT. Translated, it gives CATSSHLNRGSPPTNEKLFF.

The rearrangement joins TRBV10-1 to TRBJ2-1; TRBD2 agrees at 8 bases. V lost 10 bases, J lost 0 bases, and 14 bases stayed unmatched. Germline V lookup: CDR1 WNHNN, CDR2 SYGVQD (reference sequence). The CDR3 runs 17 residues. The CDR3 DNA reads TGCGCCACCACACCACGGGGGGGAGTCCACTCCTACAATGAGCAGTTCTTC. Protein: CATTPRGGVHSYNEQFF.

The rearrangement links TRBV18 to TRBJ2-7, with D possibly matching TRBD2 (5 bases). V lost 3 bases to trimming and J lost 4 bases, with 13 bases between them. Germline V gene sequence: CDR1 KGHSH, CDR2 LQKENI. CDR3 length: 14 residues. The CDR3 DNA is TGTGCCAGCTCACCTTCGGGGATGCGTTACGAGCAGTACTTC. This codes for CASSPSGMRYEQYF. Looking up the rest from reference TRBV18 and TRBJ2-7 gives the full variable domain: NAGVMQNPRHLVRRRGQEARLRCSPMKGHSHVYWYRQLPEEGLKFMVYLQKENIIDESGMPKERFSAEFPKEGPSILRIQQVVRGDSAAYFCASSPSGMRYEQYFGPGTRLTVT.

This chain uses TRBV9 with TRBJ2-2; D may be TRBD2 (6 bases). CDR3 size: 14 residues. Per germline, CDR1 SGDLS and CDR2 YYNGEE. Trimming pared 3 bases from V and 7 bases from J, leaving 13 bases between. The DNA of the CDR3 is TGTGCCAGCAGCGCCCTCCCGGGGGTCGGGGAGCTGTTTTTT. Its translation is CASSALPGVGELFF.

V gene TRBV5-1 combines with J gene TRBJ1-2; 7 nucleotides match TRBD1. Germline V CDR1 and CDR2: SGHRS, YFSETQ. The CDR3 loop spans 14 amino acids. The V segment lost 3 bases and the J segment 6 bases; nucleotides outside the gene matches: 8. Written as DNA, the CDR3 is TGCGCCAGCAGCTGGGACAGAGCCAGGGATGGCTACACCTTC. Encoded protein: CASSWDRARDGYTF.

CDR3 nucleotide sequence: TGTGCCAGCTCATACGGGACAGGGATTAGTGAAAAACTGTTTTTT. Its translation: CASSYGTGISEKLFF. The gene calls are TRBV18 and TRBJ1-4; TRBD1 agrees at 9 bases. In germline, CDR1 is KGHSH, CDR2 LQKENI. The CDR3 consists of 15 residues. Losses at the gene ends were 5 bases for V and 7 bases for J; bases not matched to a gene: 8.

The chain has TRBV7-9 and TRBJ1-2, with 8 positions matching TRBD1. Germline lookup yields CDR1 SEHNR and CDR2 FQNEAQ (reference sequence). V was clipped by 4 bases and J by 4 bases; unmatched bases: 14. The length of the CDR3 is 17 residues. The CDR3 DNA sequence: TGTGCCAGCAGCTCCTTTCAAGTGGGGACAGGATCCTATGGCTACACCTTC. Translating gives CASSSFQVGTGSYGYTF.

The rearrangement uses TRBV5-6 and TRBJ1-6; 10 nucleotides match TRBD1. Trimming at V came to 4 bases and at J to 9 bases, leaving 7 bases not matched to a gene. Germline assignment: CDR1 SGHDT and CDR2 YYEEEE. The CDR3 has 15 residues. The DNA for the CDR3 is TGTGCCAGCAGCCCAGACAGGGGGCTGGGTTCACCCCTCCACTTT. Translating gives CASSPDRGLGSPLHF.

The rearrangement uses TRBV5-1 and TRBJ2-5, with 9 bases matching TRBD1. The CDR3 sequence is 15 residues long. Looked up from germline, CDR1 is SGHRS and CDR2 is YFSETQ. V trimming: 5 bases; J trimming: 5 bases; junction bases outside the gene matches: 10. CDR3 DNA: TGCGCCAGCAGTTGGGGGACAGGGACCACGGAGACCCAGTACTTC. This sequence encodes CASSWGTGTTETQYF.

The genes are TRBV5-4 and TRBJ2-3; 7 bases are shared with TRBD1. V was pared by 4 bases and J by 5 bases, with 10 bases of the junction left unmatched. Germline-derived CDR1 and CDR2 are SGHNT and YYREEE (reference sequence). The CDR3 covers 15 residues. CDR3 residues: CASSKSTGFGDTQYF. Here the CDR3 DNA reads TGTGCCAGCAGCAAATCGACAGGGTTCGGAGATACGCAGTATTTT.

DNA for the CDR3: TGTGCCGGCGCTGAACAGGGATCCTACTATGGCTACACCTTC. Translated: CAGAEQGSYYGYTF. This chain joins TRBV2 and TRBJ1-2; D may be TRBD1 (6 bases). This CDR3 region has 14 residues. Germline V gene lookup returns CDR1 SNHLY and CDR2 FYNNEI. V lost 11 bases, J lost 3 bases, and 19 bases lay in between.

This chain connects TRBV4-1 to TRBJ1-3; D perhaps matches TRBD1 (6 bases). This CDR3 is 16 amino acids long. The germline V and J ends were trimmed by 0 bases and 0 bases, with 9 bases remaining between them. Germline V gene data show CDR1 as MGHRA and CDR2 as YSYEKL. In DNA, the CDR3 is TGCGCCAGCAGCCAAGAGGGACATCTCTCTGGAAACACCATATATTTT. Its translation is CASSQEGHLSGNTIYF.

The chain couples TRBV11-2 to TRBJ2-7; the D gene is possibly TRBD2 (5 bases). The length of the CDR3 is 13 residues. Germline V gene sequence: CDR1 SGHAT, CDR2 FQNNGV. V lost 1 base and J lost 7, with 11 bases in between. The CDR3 nucleotides read TGTGCCAGCAGCTTAGGAGTATCGGGGGAGCAGTACTTC. It specifies CASSLGVSGEQYF.

The chain recombines TRBV28 with TRBJ1-2, with a weak D call TRBD1 (5 bases). The CDR3 extends over 12 amino acids. V was clipped by 5 bases and J by 8 bases, with 12 bases between them. Germline V gene lookup returns CDR1 MDHEN and CDR2 SYDVKM. The CDR3 coding sequence is TGTGCCAGCAGTACAGGTTTAGAGGGCTACACCTTC. Translated, it gives CASSTGLEGYTF.

This chain uses TRBV5-1 with TRBJ1-1; possibly TRBD1 for D (6 bases). Per germline, CDR1 SGHRS and CDR2 YFSETQ. V lost 0 bases, J lost 6 bases, and 12 bases lay in between. This CDR3 has 14 residues. CDR3 nucleotide sequence: TGCGCCAGCAGCTTGGATACAGGGTTGGCTGAAGCTTTCTTT. Its translation: CASSLDTGLAEAFF.

The rearrangement uses TRBV15 and TRBJ2-1, with 14 nucleotides matching TRBD2. The V gene end was trimmed by 5 bases and the J gene end by 4 bases; junction bases not matched to a gene: 10. The CDR3 sequence is 18 residues long. CDR1 is LNHNV and CDR2 is YYDKDF in the germline V gene (reference sequence). CDR3 coding DNA: TGTGCCACCAGCCGAGGACTAGCGGGAGGCCTCTCGTACAATGAGCAGTTCTTC. Protein: CATSRGLAGGLSYNEQFF.

V gene TRBV7-3 combines with J gene TRBJ2-1; 10 bases map to TRBD2. This CDR3 spans 17 amino acids. J was trimmed by 0 bases and V by 5 bases; bases with no gene match: 7. The V gene's germline CDR1 is SGHTA and CDR2 FQGTGA. CDR3 nucleotide sequence: TGTGCCAGCAGCCCAAGTTCTAGCGGGAGCTCCTACAATGAGCAGTTCTTC. Its translation: CASSPSSSGSSYNEQFF.

V is TRBV6-6 and J is TRBJ2-7; 9 nucleotides match TRBD2. Per germline, CDR1 MNHNY and CDR2 SVGAGI (reference sequence). The junction had 5 bases not matched to a gene; V was cut back by 6 bases and J by 2 bases. This CDR3 region has 14 residues. The CDR3 reads CASRKLAGTYEQYF. CDR3 bases: TGTGCCAGCAGAAAGCTAGCGGGGACCTACGAGCAGTACTTC.

This clone was recorded once. This chain connects TRBV6-5 to TRBJ2-7; 11 bases line up with TRBD1. Unmatched junction bases numbered 6, after V lost 5 bases and J lost 3 bases. Germline assignment: CDR1 MNHEY and CDR2 SVGAGI. CDR3 length: 15 residues. CDR3 DNA sequence: TGTGCCAGCAGTACCGGGACAGGGGGTTTCTACGAGCAGTACTTC. As protein: CASSTGTGGFYEQYF.

The chain combines TRBV18 with TRBJ2-6, with D tentatively TRBD2 (6 bases). Germline loops: CDR1 KGHSH, CDR2 LQKENI. This CDR3 comprises 17 residues. V was pared by 5 bases and J by 0 bases, with 14 bases between. CDR3 nucleotides: TGTGCCAGCTCATCCGGGACTCGAAGCTCTGGGGCCAACGTCCTGACTTTC. This encodes CASSSGTRSSGANVLTF.

This clone was picked up one time. V usage is TRBV24-1 and J usage is TRBJ2-7; possible D gene TRBD1, 6 bases. CDR3 size: 15 residues. Germline values: CDR1 KGHDR, CDR2 SFDVKD. V lost 4 bases, J lost 0 bases, and 12 bases lay in between. DNA of the CDR3: TGTGCCACCAGTGACTACAGGGTCAGCTCCTACGAGCAGTACTTC. The encoded protein is CATSDYRVSSYEQYF.

This sequence joins TRBV6-6 and TRBJ2-1, with 12 positions matching TRBD2. The CDR3 has 15 residues. Germline V gene lookup returns CDR1 MNHNY and CDR2 SVGAGI (reference sequence). V trimming: 7 bases; J trimming: 11 bases; junction bases outside the gene matches: 12. The DNA of the CDR3 is TGTGCCAGCACAGTTACTAGCGGGAGGAGCCGTAAGCAGTTCTTC. Translating it yields CASTVTSGRSRKQFF.

This chain joins TRBV15 and TRBJ2-7; D might be TRBD2 (6 bases). V lost 5 bases and J 4 bases, leaving 15 bases between the germline ends. The CDR3 sequence is 14 residues long. Germline CDR1 reads LNHNV; CDR2 reads YYDKDF (reference sequence). The CDR3: CATSGHRERYEQYF. The CDR3 DNA reads as TGTGCCACCAGCGGTCACCGGGAGCGTTACGAGCAGTACTTC.

This clone was seen more than once but under ten times. The chain recombines TRBV5-1 with TRBJ2-1; D gene ambiguous. CDR3 length: 15 amino acids. Germline V lookup: CDR1 SGHRS, CDR2 YFSETQ. V lost 0 bases and J lost 0, with 7 bases in between. CDR3 sequence (DNA): TGCGCCAGCAGCTTGGAATCTAGCTCCTACAATGAGCAGTTCTTC. Protein product: CASSLESSSYNEQFF.

The chain uses TRBV11-3 and TRBJ2-1, with a possible D match to TRBD1 (6 bases). The CDR3 has 15 amino acids. The germline gives CDR1 SGHNT, CDR2 YENEEA. The V and J ends lost 5 bases and 0 bases respectively, with 11 bases between them. The CDR3 nucleotides are TGTGCCAGCAGCATCGGACAGAGCTCCTACAATGAGCAGTTCTTC. Translation: CASSIGQSSYNEQFF.

This CDR3 reads CASSLRGGQGANEQFF. Written as DNA, the CDR3 is TGTGCCAGCAGCTTAAGGGGGGGACAGGGGGCCAATGAGCAGTTCTTC. The chain joins TRBV7-6 to TRBJ2-1; TRBD1 agrees at 12 bases. V shed 2 bases, J shed 6 bases, and the junction held 5 bases outside the gene matches. This CDR3 is 16 amino acids long. Germline CDR1 SGHVS, CDR2 FNYEAQ.

The V call is TRBV24-1, the J call TRBJ2-7; 8 bases map to TRBD1. CDR1 is KGHDR, CDR2 SFDVKD, per germline. CDR3 length: 13 residues. V was clipped by 3 bases and J by 5 bases; unmatched bases: 2. CDR3: CATSDEDRDEQYF. CDR3 nucleotide sequence: TGTGCCACCAGTGATGAGGACAGGGACGAGCAGTACTTC.

This rearrangement joins TRBV20-1 to TRBJ2-2; TRBD2 might be the D (6 bases). Germline CDR1 DFQATT, CDR2 SNEGSKA (reference sequence). This CDR3 spans 14 amino acids. The V gene lost 3 bases and the J gene lost 9 bases, with 17 bases spanning the gap. CDR3 nucleotide sequence: TGCAGTGCTAGTCCGTGGGACTCCCGGAGGGAGCTGTTTTTT. Its protein is CSASPWDSRRELFF.